This entry describes one T cell receptor beta chain. The CDR3 extends over 15 amino acids. Trimming pared 4 bases from V and 4 bases from J, leaving 14 bases between. Germline V gives CDR1 SGHNT, CDR2 YENEEA. This entry is derived from a study of T cell changes during pregnancy in multiple sclerosis. Using immunoSEQ multiplex PCR, the repertoire was profiled, and TCRdb retains in-frame clones only, with some absent. Among about 67,000 clones listed, 89% were seen once. The rearrangement links TRBV11-3 to TRBJ1-5, with a weak D call TRBD1 (5 bases). This receptor was obtained from a female donor with multiple sclerosis, enrolled in a pregnancy study. The sequencing used peripheral blood, collected in the first trimester of pregnancy. The CDR3, as DNA: TGTGCCAGCAGCTCCCCTCCCGACAGTAATCAGCCCCAGCATTTT. Translating gives CASSSPPDSNQPQHF. Supplemented by reference TRBV11-3 and TRBJ1-5, the full variable domain reads EAGVVQSPRYKIIEKKQPVAFWCNPISGHNTLYWYLQNLGQGPELLIRYENEEAVDDSQLPKDRFSAERLKGVDSTLKIQPAELGDSAVYLCASSSPPDSNQPQHFGDGTRLSIL.